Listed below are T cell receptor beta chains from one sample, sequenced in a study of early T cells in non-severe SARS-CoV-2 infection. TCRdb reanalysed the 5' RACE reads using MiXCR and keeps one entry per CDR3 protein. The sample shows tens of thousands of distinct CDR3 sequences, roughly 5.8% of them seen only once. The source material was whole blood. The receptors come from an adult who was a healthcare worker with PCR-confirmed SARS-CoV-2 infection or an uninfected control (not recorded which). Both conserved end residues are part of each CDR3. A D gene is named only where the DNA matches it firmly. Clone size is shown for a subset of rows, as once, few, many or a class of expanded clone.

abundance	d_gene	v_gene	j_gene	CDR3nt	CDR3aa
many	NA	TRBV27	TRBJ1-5	TGTGCCAGCAGTACCACAGGGCGAGGGCAGCCCCAGCATTTT	CASSTTGRGQPQHF
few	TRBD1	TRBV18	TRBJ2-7	TGTGCCAGCTCACCACAACAGGGGGCCCCCAACGAGCAGTACTTC	CASSPQQGAPNEQYF
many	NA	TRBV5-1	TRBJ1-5	TGCGCCAGCAGCTTGGCGGGGGACCAGCCCCAGCATTTT	CASSLAGDQPQHF
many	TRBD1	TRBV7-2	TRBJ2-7	TGTGCCAGCAGCGGGGGGACAGGCTCCGCCTACGAGCAGTACTTC	CASSGGTGSAYEQYF
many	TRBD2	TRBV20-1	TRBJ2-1	TGCAGTGCTAGGCCGGGAGGGTGGGACAATGAGCAGTTCTTC	CSARPGGWDNEQFF
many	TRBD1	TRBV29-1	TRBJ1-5	TGCAGCGTTGAAGTGACAGGGAATAGCAATCAGCCCCAGCATTTT	CSVEVTGNSNQPQHF
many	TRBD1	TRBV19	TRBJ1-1	TGTGCCAGTAGTCTGAGGGGGCTGGGCACTGAAGCTTTCTTT	CASSLRGLGTEAFF
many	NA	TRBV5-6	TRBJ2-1	TGTGCCAGCAGCTGGGATGGGGGAAGCCAAAATGAGCAGTTCTTC	CASSWDGGSQNEQFF
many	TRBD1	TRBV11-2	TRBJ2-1	TGTGCCAGCAGCCCTTTACAGGGGGCGTCTCGCGCCTACAATGAGCAGTTCTTC	CASSPLQGASRAYNEQFF
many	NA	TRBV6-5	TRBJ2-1	TGTGCCAGCAGTTACCGACCCCTAGGTTACAATGAGCAGTTCTTC	CASSYRPLGYNEQFF
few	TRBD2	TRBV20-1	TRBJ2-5	TGCAGTGCTAGGGTTCCCCTAGCGGGTCCTCAAGAGACCCAGTACTTC	CSARVPLAGPQETQYF
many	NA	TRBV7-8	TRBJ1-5	TGTGCCAGCAGACTACGGGGAAGTCAGCCCCAGCATTTT	CASRLRGSQPQHF
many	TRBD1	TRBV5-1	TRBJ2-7	TGCGCCAGCAGCTTGGCCGCAACAATTATCCCCGGGACAGGGGACCACGAGCAGTACTTC	CASSLAATIIPGTGDHEQYF
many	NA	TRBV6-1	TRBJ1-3	TGTGCCAGCACTCCCGGACGAACCTCATCTGGAAACACCATATATTTT	CASTPGRTSSGNTIYF
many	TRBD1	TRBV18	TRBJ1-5	TGTGCCAGCTCACCAAGACAGGGGGCTGTGAGCAATCAGCCCCAGCATTTT	CASSPRQGAVSNQPQHF
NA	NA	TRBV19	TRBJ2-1	TGTGCCAGTAGTATTAGCCCGAGCTCCTACAATGAGCAGTTCTTC	CASSISPSSYNEQFF
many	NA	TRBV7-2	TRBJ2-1	TGTGCCAGCAGCTTAGGCTCCCTCACATATGAGCAGTTCTTC	CASSLGSLTYEQFF
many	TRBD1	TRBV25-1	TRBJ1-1	TGTGCCAGCAGTGAAAGGGGAGGACAGGGGGCCACTGAAGCTTTCTTT	CASSERGGQGATEAFF
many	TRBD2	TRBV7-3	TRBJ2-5	TGTGCCAGCAGCTTAGGGCTAGCGGGAAATCAAGAGACCCAGTACTTC	CASSLGLAGNQETQYF
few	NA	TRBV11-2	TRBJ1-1	TGTGCCAGCAGCTTAGTCTTAGGGAACACTGAAGCTTTCTTT	CASSLVLGNTEAFF
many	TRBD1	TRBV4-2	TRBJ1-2	TGTGCCAGCAGCCAGGCAGAAGACAGGGTTGAATCTGGCTACACCTTC	CASSQAEDRVESGYTF
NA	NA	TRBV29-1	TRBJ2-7	TGCAGCGTTGGACAGGACATCTCGGTCCACGAGCAGTACTTC	CSVGQDISVHEQYF
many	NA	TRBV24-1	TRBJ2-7	TGTGCCACCAGTATGGGGGCTTCCTACGAGCAGTACTTC	CATSMGASYEQYF
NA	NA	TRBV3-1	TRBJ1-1	TGTGCCAGCAGCCAAGTTTCAGGAACTGAAGCTTTCTTT	CASSQVSGTEAFF
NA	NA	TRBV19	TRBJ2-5	TGTGCCAGTAGTATAGATCATGGGACCCAGTACTTC	CASSIDHGTQYF
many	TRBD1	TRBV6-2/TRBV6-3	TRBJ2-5	TGTGCCAGCACCTTACAGGGGGCGCGCGGAGAGACCCAGTACTTC	CASTLQGARGETQYF
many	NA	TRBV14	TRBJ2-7	TGTGCCAGCAGCCTGGGCCTAGTGAGGGAGCAGTACTTC	CASSLGLVREQYF
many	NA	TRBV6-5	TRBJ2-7	TGTGCCAGCAGTTACTCAGGGGGCGAGCAGTACTTC	CASSYSGGEQYF
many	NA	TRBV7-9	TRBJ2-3	TGTGCCAGCAGCTTTGTGCAGACCACAGATACGCAGTATTTT	CASSFVQTTDTQYF
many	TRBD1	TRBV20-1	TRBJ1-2	TGCAGTGCTCGGGACAGGGCTATAGGCTACACCTTC	CSARDRAIGYTF
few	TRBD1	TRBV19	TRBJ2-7	TGTGCCAGTAGGCCCGAGGACAGGGAGCGGGAGCAGTACTTC	CASRPEDREREQYF
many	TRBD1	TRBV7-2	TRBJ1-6	TGTGCCAGCAACTTGGAGGGGACAGGGCTTTCACCCCTCCACTTT	CASNLEGTGLSPLHF
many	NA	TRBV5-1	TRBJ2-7	TGCGCCAGCAGCGACCGGGCCCGAGGGTACGAGCAGTACTTC	CASSDRARGYEQYF
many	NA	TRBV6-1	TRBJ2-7	TGTGCCACACTTGCCGGGCTACCCCCCTACGAGCAGTACTTC	CATLAGLPPYEQYF
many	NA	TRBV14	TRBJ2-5	TGTGCCAGCAGCCCCACGGTCGGGACCCAGTACTTC	CASSPTVGTQYF
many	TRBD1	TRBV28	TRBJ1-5	TGTGCCAGCAGTTTAGATATTGGGGACAGGGGTAATCAGCCCCAGCATTTT	CASSLDIGDRGNQPQHF
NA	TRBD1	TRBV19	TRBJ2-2	TGTGCCACCAATACAGGGGGCAACACCGGGGAGCTGTTTTTT	CATNTGGNTGELFF
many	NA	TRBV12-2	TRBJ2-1	TGTGCAAGTCGCTCGGCCCTCCCGCGGGCCGAGTCTAATGAGCAGTTCTTC	CASRSALPRAESNEQFF
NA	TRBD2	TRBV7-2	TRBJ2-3	TGTGCCAGCAGCTTAGAGCCTAGCGGGGGGGGCACAGATACGCAGTATTTT	CASSLEPSGGGTDTQYF
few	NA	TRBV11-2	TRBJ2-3	TGTGCCAGCAGCCGTGAAGGCCAGAGCACAGATACGCAGTATTTT	CASSREGQSTDTQYF
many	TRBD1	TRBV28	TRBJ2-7	TGTGCCAGCACCATTTCACAGGGGAACAACGAGCAGTACTTC	CASTISQGNNEQYF
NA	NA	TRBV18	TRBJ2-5	TGTGCCAGCTCAGCCTTTGACAGGTCCCAAGAGACCCAGTACTTC	CASSAFDRSQETQYF
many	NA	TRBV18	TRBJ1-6	TGTGCCAGCTCACCATCCCTTCGAGAGGGTCGGTCACCCCTCCACTTT	CASSPSLREGRSPLHF
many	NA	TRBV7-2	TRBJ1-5	TGTGCCAGCAGCGTCCGGGGCAATCAGCCCCAGCATTTT	CASSVRGNQPQHF
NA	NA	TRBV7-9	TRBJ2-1	TGTGCCAGCAGCTTAGATGGGCGGACAGCCTTTTACAATGAGCAGTTCTTC	CASSLDGRTAFYNEQFF